The source of this T cell receptor beta chain is a study of regulatory T cells in long-lasting Graves disease. Study summary: For a period under 3 months, newly diagnosed Graves' patients had taken antithyroid drugs.

Study-wide results and limits: Favored usage of TRBV28, TRBJ1-2 and TRBJ2-5 was recorded in persistent disease.

Indicated time point: newly diagnosed GD, antithyroid drugs for less than 3 months. RNA from PBMCs was the source of the TCR library. This CDR3 region has 17 residues. The J segment lost 12 bases and the V segment lost 2 bases, leaving 22 bases of the junction unmatched. Germline V gene lookup returns CDR1 SGHTA and CDR2 FQGNSA. The TCR beta library used iRepertoire HTBI primers with Arm-PCR amplification of CDR3. In the original workflow: Across all samples, more than 60 TRBV segments and more than 11 TRBJ segments were identified. TCRdb re-analysed the multiplex PCR reads in MiXCR, keeping a single row per CDR3 protein. The V and J calls here are based on TCRdb, not the publication. Among hundreds of thousands of distinct CDR3 sequences listed, under 20% were seen once. Comments on this clonotype: The antigen is undetermined.

This same sample was also taken into another study, of T cells in Graves' hyperthyroidism and ophthalmopathy. From that report: Most expanded thyroid clonotypes above 0.001 recurred in blood.

The sequence came from a woman aged 25 to 45 with Graves disease. The material sequenced was peripheral blood mononuclear cells (PBMCs), taken at new diagnosis, from a patient treated with antithyroid drugs. This rearrangement joins TRBV7-2 to TRBJ2-7, with 7 bases fitting TRBD1. The chain's CDR3 is CASSLRAGGFGIRVAYF. The DNA for the CDR3 is TGTGCCAGCAGCTTAAGGGCAGGGGGATTTGGGATAAGGGTGGCGTACTTC.